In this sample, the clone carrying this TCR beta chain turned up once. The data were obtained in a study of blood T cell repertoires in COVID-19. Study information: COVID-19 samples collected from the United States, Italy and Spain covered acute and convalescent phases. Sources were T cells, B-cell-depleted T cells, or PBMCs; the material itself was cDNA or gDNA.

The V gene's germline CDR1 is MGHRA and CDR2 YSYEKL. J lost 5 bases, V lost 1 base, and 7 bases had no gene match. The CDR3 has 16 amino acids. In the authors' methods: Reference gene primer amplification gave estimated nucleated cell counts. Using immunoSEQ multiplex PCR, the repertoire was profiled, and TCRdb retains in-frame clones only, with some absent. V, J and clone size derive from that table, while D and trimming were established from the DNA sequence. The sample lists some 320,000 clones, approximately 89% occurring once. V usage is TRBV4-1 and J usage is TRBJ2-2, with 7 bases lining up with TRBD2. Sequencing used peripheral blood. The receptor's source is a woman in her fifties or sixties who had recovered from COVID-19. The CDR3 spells CASSQGPRGRTGELFF. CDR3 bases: TGCGCCAGCAGCCAAGGTCCGCGGGGGAGGACCGGGGAGCTGTTTTTT.